A selection of T cell receptor beta chains follows, all from one sample in a study of cytomegalovirus exposure and HLA in healthy donors. The data were produced by immunoSEQ multiplex PCR, yet TCRdb's version contains in-frame clones alone and is incomplete. The sample holds about 130,000 clones, approximately 75% seen once. The material sequenced was PBMCs. The receptors were gathered from a woman aged 40 to 50 in good health and CMV-seropositive. Each CDR3 is given with its conserved first and last residue. A D gene is named only where the DNA matches it firmly. The size of a clone is reported for some rows only, either as once, few or many, or as a class for expanded clones.

v_call	d_call	clone_size	j_call	cdr3_aa	cdr3_nt
TRBV6-1	TRBD1	few	TRBJ1-2	CASSPRTGEGSGYTF	TGTGCCAGCAGCCCTAGGACAGGCGAGGGGTCTGGCTACACCTTC
TRBV9	.	once	TRBJ2-1	CASTSSPGNEQFF	TGTGCCAGCACCTCAAGTCCAGGGAATGAGCAGTTCTTC
TRBV9	TRBD2	.	TRBJ2-3	CASSVGIAGGPTDTQYF	TGTGCCAGCAGCGTAGGGATAGCGGGAGGGCCCACAGATACGCAGTATTTT
TRBV2	.	.	TRBJ2-7	CASTQREELEAYEQYF	TGTGCCAGCACCCAACGGGAAGAACTTGAGGCCTACGAGCAGTACTTC
TRBV28	.	once	TRBJ1-1	CASSLWQSGGEAFF	TGTGCCAGCAGTTTATGGCAGTCGGGGGGTGAAGCTTTCTTT
TRBV18	.	.	TRBJ2-3	CASSGVDTSTDTQYF	TGTGCCAGCTCCGGTGTGGACACCTCCACAGATACGCAGTATTTT
TRBV7-9	.	.	TRBJ1-3	CASSLPPTGPSGNTIYF	TGTGCCAGCAGCCTACCCCCCACGGGTCCCTCTGGAAACACCATATATTTT
TRBV9	TRBD1	once	TRBJ1-6	CASSLRDRGNSPLHF	TGTGCCAGCAGCCTGCGGGACAGGGGCAATTCACCCCTCCACTTT
TRBV28	TRBD2	once	TRBJ2-7	CASSLSLGLAGEGEQYF	TGTGCCAGCAGTTTATCCTTGGGACTAGCGGGAGAGGGAGAGCAGTACTTC
TRBV6-6	.	.	TRBJ2-7	CASSYPPRDEQYF	TGTGCCAGCAGTTACCCTCCCCGGGACGAGCAGTACTTC
TRBV5-6	.	.	TRBJ1-5	CASSPWGAPGPQHF	TGTGCCAGCAGCCCCTGGGGAGCTCCTGGGCCCCAGCATTTT
TRBV29-1	TRBD2	.	TRBJ2-3	CSVGGLAADTQYF	TGCAGCGTTGGGGGACTAGCAGCAGATACGCAGTATTTT
TRBV2	.	.	TRBJ2-7	CASSGTVYEQYF	TGTGCCAGCAGTGGGACAGTTTACGAGCAGTACTTC
TRBV5-6	.	.	TRBJ2-2	CASSVNRVPTGELFF	TGTGCCAGCAGCGTGAACAGGGTTCCCACCGGGGAGCTGTTTTTT
TRBV20-1	.	few	TRBJ2-7	CSAREEGKQYF	TGCAGTGCTAGAGAGGAGGGGAAGCAGTACTTC
TRBV11-3	TRBD1	.	TRBJ1-3	CASSKTGAEGNTIYF	TGTGCCAGCAGTAAAACAGGGGCGGAAGGAAACACCATATATTTT
TRBV5-1	TRBD2	.	TRBJ2-5	CASSFTSGPTGGETQYF	TGCGCCAGCAGCTTCACTAGCGGGCCTACTGGGGGAGAGACCCAGTACTTC
TRBV11-2	.	.	TRBJ1-4	CASTSGSEKLFF	TGTGCCAGCACCAGCGGGAGTGAAAAACTGTTTTTT
TRBV5-6	.	.	TRBJ1-6	CASSLAGLVDNSPLHF	TGTGCCAGCAGCTTGGCGGGGTTGGTGGATAATTCACCCCTCCACTTT
TRBV29-1	TRBD1	.	TRBJ2-1	CSFYRTGGLAGEQFF	TGCAGCTTCTACCGGACAGGGGGCCTCGCGGGAGAGCAGTTCTTC
TRBV9	.	few	TRBJ2-1	CASSVDVGEQFF	TGTGCCAGCAGCGTAGACGTCGGTGAGCAGTTCTTC
TRBV28	.	.	TRBJ1-2	CASSSFRDINYGYTF	TGTGCCAGCAGTTCATTCCGGGACATCAACTATGGCTACACCTTC
TRBV29-1	TRBD1	.	TRBJ1-1	CSVVRTGQPLNTEAFF	TGCAGCGTGGTTCGGACAGGTCAACCCTTGAACACTGAAGCTTTCTTT
TRBV7-7	TRBD1	.	TRBJ2-2	CASSPTGQGATGELFF	TGTGCTAGCAGCCCGACGGGACAGGGCGCCACCGGGGAGCTGTTTTTT
TRBV30	TRBD1	.	TRBJ2-2	CAWRGQGASGELFF	TGTGCCTGGAGGGGACAGGGGGCAAGCGGGGAGCTGTTTTTT
TRBV10-3	.	.	TRBJ2-1	CAISRTEEQFF	TGTGCCATCAGTCGGACTGAAGAGCAGTTCTTC
TRBV9	.	.	TRBJ1-1	CASSVDRNTEAFF	TGTGCCAGCAGCGTAGACAGGAACACTGAAGCTTTCTTT
TRBV10-3	TRBD2	.	TRBJ2-7	CAIRDGTSGRLNEQYF	TGTGCCATCAGGGACGGGACTAGCGGGAGGTTAAACGAGCAGTACTTC
TRBV4-3	TRBD1	.	TRBJ1-4	CASSQGTGAAVGEKLFF	TGCGCCAGCAGCCAAGGGACAGGGGCCGCCGTAGGAGAAAAACTGTTTTTT
TRBV18	TRBD1	.	TRBJ1-1	CASSPLQQGVDTEAFF	TGTGCCAGCTCACCCTTACAGCAGGGGGTCGACACTGAAGCTTTCTTT
TRBV28	.	.	TRBJ2-7	CAYGGRPHEQYF	TGTGCCTACGGGGGGCGCCCCCACGAGCAGTACTTC
TRBV6-5	TRBD1	.	TRBJ1-1	CASTFDRAGTEAFF	TGTGCCAGCACCTTCGACAGGGCAGGCACTGAAGCTTTCTTT
TRBV7-9	.	once	TRBJ2-3	CASSLSPRTDTQYF	TGTGCCAGCAGCTTATCCCCACGGACAGATACGCAGTATTTT
TRBV28	.	.	TRBJ2-6	CASSLSAAGANVLTF	TGTGCCAGCAGTTTAAGCGCTGCTGGGGCCAACGTCCTGACTTTC
TRBV7-6	.	few	TRBJ2-3	CASSLGGPKDTQYF	TGTGCCAGCAGCTTAGGTGGGCCCAAAGATACGCAGTATTTT
TRBV10-3	.	.	TRBJ1-5	CATGEQHKNQPQHF	TGTGCCACCGGGGAACAGCATAAGAATCAGCCCCAGCATTTT
TRBV6-6	.	few	TRBJ1-4	CASSTGVNEKLFF	TGTGCCAGCAGTACCGGAGTTAATGAAAAACTGTTTTTT
TRBV19	.	few	TRBJ2-1	CASSIGSGVYNEQFF	TGTGCCAGTAGTATTGGCTCAGGGGTCTACAATGAGCAGTTCTTC
TRBV5-4	TRBD2	.	TRBJ2-1	CASSLGVRGGEQFF	TGTGCCAGCAGCTTGGGAGTTCGGGGGGGTGAGCAGTTCTTC
TRBV7-3	.	few	TRBJ1-3	CASSLMGRGIGNTIYF	TGTGCCAGCAGCTTAATGGGTCGGGGAATTGGAAACACCATATATTTT
TRBV28	TRBD2	.	TRBJ2-2	CASRPGLAGTGELFF	TGTGCCAGCAGGCCTGGACTAGCGGGAACCGGGGAGCTGTTTTTT
TRBV29-1	TRBD1	.	TRBJ2-1	CSVDRTGGNEQFF	TGCAGCGTAGACCGGACAGGGGGCAATGAGCAGTTCTTC
TRBV28	.	.	TRBJ1-1	CASSFEGRGDTEAFF	TGTGCCAGCAGTTTTGAGGGCAGGGGTGACACTGAAGCTTTCTTT
TRBV7-9	TRBD2	.	TRBJ2-3	CATEGASGGPITDTQYF	TGTGCCACCGAGGGAGCTAGCGGGGGGCCGATCACAGATACGCAGTATTTT
TRBV28	TRBD1	.	TRBJ2-3	CASSIRTGTDTQYF	TGTGCCAGCAGCATTCGGACAGGTACAGATACGCAGTATTTT
TRBV15	.	once	TRBJ1-5	CATSRETGNNQPQHF	TGTGCCACCAGCAGAGAAACAGGGAACAATCAGCCCCAGCATTTT
TRBV7-9	.	.	TRBJ1-1	CSSSLGGEVGNTEAFF	TGTTCCAGCAGCTTAGGGGGGGAGGTCGGGAACACTGAAGCTTTCTTT
TRBV29-1	TRBD2	.	TRBJ2-1	CSAPGLAGTSNEQFF	TGCAGCGCTCCCGGACTAGCGGGGACCTCCAATGAGCAGTTCTTC
TRBV5-1	.	.	TRBJ1-1	CASSATQGNTEAFF	TGCGCCAGCAGCGCTACACAGGGGAACACTGAAGCTTTCTTT
TRBV4-3	TRBD2	.	TRBJ2-3	CASSQETSGRAHTQYF	TGCGCCAGCAGCCAGGAGACTAGCGGGAGGGCCCACACGCAGTATTTT
TRBV2	TRBD2	.	TRBJ2-2	CASGGLADQGTGELFF	TGTGCCAGCGGGGGACTAGCGGACCAGGGAACCGGGGAGCTGTTTTTT
TRBV6-5	TRBD1	once	TRBJ2-3	CASSSPQGGTDTQYF	TGTGCCAGCAGTTCCCCCCAGGGGGGCACAGATACGCAGTATTTT
TRBV27	.	.	TRBJ2-1	CASSQVPGLSYNEQFF	TGTGCCAGCAGCCAGGTACCTGGACTAAGCTACAATGAGCAGTTCTTC
TRBV10-3	.	.	TRBJ1-1	CAISATGGTEAFF	TGTGCCATCAGTGCAACGGGGGGCACTGAAGCTTTCTTT
TRBV7-2	TRBD2	.	TRBJ2-2	CASSPLGGRMFF	TGTGCCAGCAGCCCGTTGGGAGGGAGGATGTTTTTT
TRBV30	.	.	TRBJ2-2	CAWSPHGEAPTNTGELFF	TGTGCCTGGAGTCCTCACGGAGAAGCCCCCACGAACACCGGGGAGCTGTTTTTT
TRBV19	.	.	TRBJ2-7	CASSWSGESYEQYF	TGTGCCAGTAGTTGGTCAGGGGAATCCTACGAGCAGTACTTC
TRBV6-6	TRBD1	.	TRBJ1-1	CASSLGDRAEAFF	TGTGCCAGCAGTTTAGGGGACAGGGCTGAAGCTTTCTTT
TRBV4-2	TRBD2	.	TRBJ2-7	CASSPAVTSGRPVPTYEQYF	TGTGCCAGCAGCCCAGCGGTCACTAGCGGGAGGCCCGTCCCTACCTACGAGCAGTACTTC
TRBV7-2	.	.	TRBJ2-2	CASRMTVLRTGELFF	TGTGCCAGCAGGATGACAGTTCTCAGGACCGGGGAGCTGTTTTTT